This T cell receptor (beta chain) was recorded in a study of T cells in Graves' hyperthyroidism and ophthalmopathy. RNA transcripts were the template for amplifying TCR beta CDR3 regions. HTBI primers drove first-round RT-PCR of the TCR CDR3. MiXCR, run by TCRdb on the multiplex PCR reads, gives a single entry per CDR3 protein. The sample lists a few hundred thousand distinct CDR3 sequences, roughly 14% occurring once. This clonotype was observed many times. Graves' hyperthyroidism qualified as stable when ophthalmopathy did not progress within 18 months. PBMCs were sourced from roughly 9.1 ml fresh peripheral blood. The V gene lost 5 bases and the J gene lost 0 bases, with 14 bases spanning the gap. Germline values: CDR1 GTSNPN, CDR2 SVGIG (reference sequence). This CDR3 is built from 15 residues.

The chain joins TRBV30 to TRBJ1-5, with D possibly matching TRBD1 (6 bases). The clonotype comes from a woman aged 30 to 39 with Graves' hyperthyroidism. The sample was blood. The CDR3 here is CAWQGGGYSNQPQHF. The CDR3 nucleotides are TGTGCCTGGCAAGGAGGGGGTTATAGCAATCAGCCCCAGCATTTT.